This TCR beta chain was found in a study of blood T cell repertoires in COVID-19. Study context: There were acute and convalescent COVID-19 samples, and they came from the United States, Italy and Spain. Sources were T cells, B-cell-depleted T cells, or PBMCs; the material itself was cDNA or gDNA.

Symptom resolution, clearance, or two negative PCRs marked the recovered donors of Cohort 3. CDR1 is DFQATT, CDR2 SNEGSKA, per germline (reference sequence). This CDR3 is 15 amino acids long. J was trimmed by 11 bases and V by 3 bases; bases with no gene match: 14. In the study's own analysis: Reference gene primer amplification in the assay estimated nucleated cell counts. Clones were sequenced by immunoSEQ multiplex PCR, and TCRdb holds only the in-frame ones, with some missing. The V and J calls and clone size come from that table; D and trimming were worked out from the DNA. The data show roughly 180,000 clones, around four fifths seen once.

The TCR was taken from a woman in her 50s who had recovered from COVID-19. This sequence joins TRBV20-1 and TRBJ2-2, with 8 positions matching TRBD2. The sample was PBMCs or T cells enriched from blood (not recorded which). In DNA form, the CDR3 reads TGCAGTGCTAGTGTCGGGGGGGACTCCTTCGATGAGCTGTTTTTT. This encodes CSASVGGDSFDELFF.